The 30 T cell receptor beta chains listed next were all sequenced from one sample in a study of blood T cell repertoires in COVID-19. Some clones are missing from TCRdb's copy, which holds only in-frame ones; the method was immunoSEQ multiplex PCR. The sample has 110,000 to 150,000 clones, 84% seen once. Sequenced sample: peripheral blood. These receptors were obtained from a human donor in a cohort sampled during active COVID-19.

The V call is TRBV4-2, the J call TRBJ1-1; possible D gene TRBD1, 5 bases. Looked up from germline, CDR1 is LGHNA and CDR2 is YNFKEQ. The ends were cut back, 0 bases at V and 7 bases at J, with 15 bases in the middle. This CDR3 is built from 15 residues. In DNA, the CDR3 is TGTGCCAGCAGCCAAGAAGTTCGGGGGGGGAATGAAGCTTTCTTT. This codes for CASSQEVRGGNEAFF.

The chain carries TRBV7-3 and TRBJ1-3; a weak D match, TRBD1 (5 bases). The V end was cut by 2 bases, the J end by 2 bases, with 13 bases between. Germline V lookup: CDR1 SGHTA, CDR2 FQGTGA. The CDR3 loop spans 16 amino acids. CDR3 DNA sequence: TGTGCCAGCAGCTTATCGGGGACTGATACTGGAAACACCATATATTTT. This encodes CASSLSGTDTGNTIYF.

The chain has TRBV11-3 and TRBJ2-5, with D unresolved. The length of the CDR3 is 13 residues. The germline V and J ends were trimmed by 0 bases and 5 bases, with 7 bases remaining between them. Germline-derived CDR1 and CDR2 are SGHNT and YENEEA. The CDR3 here is CASSLEALETQYF. CDR3 bases: TGTGCCAGCAGCTTAGAAGCTCTGGAGACCCAGTACTTC.

The chain links TRBV5-4 to TRBJ2-5; 8 bases are a match to TRBD2. The length of the CDR3 is 15 residues. Germline V gene lookup returns CDR1 SGHNT and CDR2 YYREEE (reference sequence). Losses at the gene ends were 4 bases for V and 2 bases for J; bases not matched to a gene: 7. The CDR3, as DNA: TGTGCCAGCAGCAGTAGCGGGGCTCTACAAGAGACCCAGTACTTC. This translates into CASSSSGALQETQYF.

This chain links TRBV5-8 with TRBJ2-4, with D possibly TRBD1 on 6 matching bases. V shed 4 bases and J shed 0 bases, with 20 bases lying between them. CDR1 and CDR2 (germline): SGHTS, YDEGEE. The CDR3 is made up of 18 amino acids. CDR3 in DNA: TGTGCCAGCAGCCCTCACCAGGACAGCGCGGTAGCCAAAAACATTCAGTACTTC. This gives the protein CASSPHQDSAVAKNIQYF.

The V and J genes are TRBV5-1 and TRBJ1-1; D is ambiguous. The CDR3 runs to 11 residues. V dropped 6 bases and J dropped 3 bases, with 6 bases sitting between them. The germline V gene encodes CDR1 SGHRS and CDR2 YFSETQ. DNA for the CDR3: TGCGCCAGCAAACAAGACACTGAAGCTTTCTTT. Its protein product is CASKQDTEAFF.

The chain carries TRBV7-3 and TRBJ1-5, with 8 bases aligning to TRBD1. In germline, CDR1 is SGHTA, CDR2 FQGTGA. This CDR3 contains 19 residues. V was pared by 2 bases and J by 0 bases, with 12 bases of the junction left unmatched. CDR3 in amino acids: CASSLPPGTGYYSNQPQHF. In DNA, the CDR3 is TGTGCCAGCAGCTTACCGCCCGGGACAGGTTATTATAGCAATCAGCCCCAGCATTTT.

The V and J genes are TRBV21-1 and TRBJ1-6; TRBD1 reflects the table's D call only, with no check against the DNA. TRBV21-1 is described as a pseudogene. The CDR3 extends over 15 amino acids. This chain's CDR3 is CASSERAGGNSPLHF. The CDR3, as DNA: TGTGCCAGCAGCGAACGGGCAGGGGGAAATTCACCCCTCCACTTT.

This clone was detected ten times or more. The J gene is TRBJ1-1, the V gene TRBV6-5, with 9 positions matching TRBD1. Germline V gives CDR1 MNHEY, CDR2 SVGAGI. The CDR3 sequence is 13 residues long. With 6 bases clipped from V and 7 bases from J, the junction kept 6 bases outside the gene matches. The CDR3 reads CASSNTDRGEAFF. The CDR3 nucleotides are TGTGCCAGCAGCAACACGGACAGGGGTGAAGCTTTCTTT.

The V gene is TRBV19, the J gene TRBJ1-4, with 7 bases fitting TRBD1. Germline V gene lookup returns CDR1 LNHDA and CDR2 SQIVND (reference sequence). This CDR3 has 15 residues. V gave up 4 bases and J gave up 8 bases; unmatched junction bases: 10. CDR3 sequence reads: CASSTHRGGEEKLFF. CDR3 DNA sequence: TGTGCCAGTAGTACCCACAGGGGAGGAGAGGAAAAACTGTTTTTT. Full variable domain (rest looked up from reference TRBV19 and TRBJ1-4): DGGITQSPKYLFRKEGQNVTLSCEQNLNHDAMYWYRQDPGQGLRLIYYSQIVNDFQKGDIAEGYSVSREKKESFPLTVTSAQKNPTAFYLCASSTHRGGEEKLFFGSGTQLSVL.

This clone was seen just once. The V call is TRBV6-5, the J call TRBJ2-1; 11 nucleotides align to TRBD2. The CDR3 extends over 14 amino acids. The germline V gene has CDR1 MNHEY and CDR2 SVGAGI. J gave up 8 bases and V 4 bases, and 4 bases lay outside the gene matches. CDR3 coding DNA: TGTGCCAGCAGTTCTAGCGGGGGGCCCTATGAGCAGTTCTTC. Its translation: CASSSSGGPYEQFF.

The chain joins TRBV29-1 to TRBJ1-2; no definite D call. V was cut by 7 bases and J by 2 bases, with 11 bases left in between. CDR3 length: 12 amino acids. Germline assignment: CDR1 SQVTM and CDR2 ANQGSEA. CDR3 region: CSASTSNYGYTF. CDR3 bases: TGCAGCGCTTCAACTAGCAACTATGGCTACACCTTC.

The genes are TRBV5-4 and TRBJ1-2; 7 nucleotides match TRBD1. The CDR3 covers 14 residues. Germline V lookup: CDR1 SGHNT, CDR2 YYREEE (reference sequence). Unmatched junction bases numbered 7, after V lost 4 bases and J lost 4 bases. Written as DNA, the CDR3 is TGTGCCAGCAGCCATAGGGACAGTATCTATGGCTACACCTTC. Translation gives CASSHRDSIYGYTF.

A single count supports this clone. This rearrangement joins TRBV5-1 to TRBJ2-5, with 7 bases that match TRBD2. The CDR3 spans 15 residues. After removal of 1 base from V and 3 bases from J, the junction contained 6 bases not matched to a gene. CDR1 and CDR2 from the germline V gene are SGHRS and YFSETQ. CDR3 loop: CASSLRVGGEETQYF. For the CDR3, the DNA is TGCGCCAGCAGCTTGCGGGTGGGAGGGGAAGAGACCCAGTACTTC.

This clone was counted between two and nine times. V usage is TRBV6-6 and J usage is TRBJ1-6; 7 positions match TRBD1. The CDR3 is 13 residues long. The V gene end was trimmed by 10 bases and the J gene end by 6 bases; junction bases not matched to a gene: 6. The germline V gene has CDR1 MNHNY and CDR2 SVGAGI (reference sequence). The CDR3 nucleotides are TGTGCCACCCAGGGACAGAGTAATTCACCCCTCCACTTT. Protein product: CATQGQSNSPLHF.

The V and J genes are TRBV25-1 and TRBJ2-5; D gene unclear. The CDR3 spans 11 residues. Germline V CDR1 and CDR2: MGHDK, SYGVNS. V was cut by 5 bases and J by 3 bases, with 4 bases left in between. CDR3 coding DNA: TGTGCCAGCAGTATAAAAGAGACCCAGTACTTC. Translating it yields CASSIKETQYF.

This clone was picked up one time. The rearrangement joins TRBV9 to TRBJ2-3; the match to TRBD2 covers 9 bases. V trimming: 3 bases; J trimming: 9 bases; junction bases outside the gene matches: 5. The CDR3 runs 13 residues. CDR1 and CDR2 (germline): SGDLS, YYNGEE. The CDR3 DNA is TGTGCCAGCAGCGCGGGACTAGCTATGACGCAGTATTTT. It translates to CASSAGLAMTQYF.

This clone was counted a few times. The chain is built from TRBV5-1 and TRBJ2-1; tentatively, D is TRBD2 (6 bases). This CDR3 region has 13 residues. Per the germline V gene, CDR1 is SGHRS and CDR2 is YFSETQ. With 9 bases removed from V and 6 bases from J, the gap between germline ends came to 16 bases. CDR3 sequence (DNA): TGCGCCACGGGGGACCCGGGTGGCAATGAGCAGTTCTTC. It specifies CATGDPGGNEQFF.

The chain joins TRBV4-3 to TRBJ1-2; D unclear. Trimming removed 0 bases from V and 4 bases from J, with 12 bases in between. CDR3 size: 15 residues. Germline V CDR1 and CDR2: LGHNA, YSLEER. The CDR3 DNA is TGCGCCAGCAGCCAAGAAATCTTGGGGAGCTATGGCTACACCTTC. Residues: CASSQEILGSYGYTF.

This clone has only one observation. The chain has TRBV6-2 or TRBV6-3 and TRBJ1-5; D is undetermined. The germline CDR1 and CDR2 sequences are MNHEY and SVGEGT. V shed 6 bases and J shed 2 bases, with 14 bases lying between them. The CDR3 length is 15 residues. This CDR3 reads CASSLLVSGNQPQHF. CDR3 sequence (DNA): TGTGCCAGCAGCCTTCTGGTATCAGGCAATCAGCCCCAGCATTTT.

The chain is built from TRBV7-3 and TRBJ2-1; 11 nucleotides agree with TRBD2. V was pared by 4 bases and J by 12 bases, with 2 bases of the junction left unmatched. The germline V gene encodes CDR1 SGHTA and CDR2 FQGTGA. The CDR3 runs to 12 residues. The DNA of the CDR3 is TGTGCCAGCAGCTGGGGACTAGCGGCGCAGTTCTTC. Its protein is CASSWGLAAQFF. Combining the CDR3 with reference TRBV7-3 and TRBJ2-1 gives the whole variable domain GAGVSQTPSNKVTEKGKYVELRCDPISGHTALYWYRQSLGQGPEFLIYFQGTGAADDSGLPNDRFFAVRPEGSVSTLKIQRTERGDSAVYLCASSWGLAAQFFGPGTRLTVL.

The chain carries TRBV12-3 or TRBV12-4 and TRBJ1-2; D unclear. The CDR3 runs to 13 residues. The V end was cut by 1 base, the J end by 8 bases, with 11 bases between. The CDR3 nucleotides read TGTGCCAGCAGTTTAGGGCTACAGAGCGGCTACACCTTC. It is translated as CASSLGLQSGYTF.

The CDR3 DNA follows: TGTGCCAGCTCACCGACGACTAGCGGCTACGAGCAGTACGTC. The encoded protein is CASSPTTSGYEQYV. The chain joins TRBV18 to TRBJ2-7; 9 bases are a match to TRBD2. Germline V lookup: CDR1 KGHSH, CDR2 LQKENI. This CDR3 spans 14 amino acids. With V trimmed by 3 bases and J by 3 bases, 3 bases remained unmatched.

The DNA of the CDR3 is TGTGCCATCAGGAGCTCCTACGAGCAGTACTTC. Encoded protein: CAIRSSYEQYF. V is TRBV10-3 and J is TRBJ2-7; D is ambiguous. V was shortened by 6 bases and J by 0 bases, with 3 bases between the two germline ends. The CDR3 covers 11 residues. CDR1 is ENHRY and CDR2 is SYGVKD in the germline V gene.

J is TRBJ2-2 and V is TRBV19; D call uncertain. The germline CDR1 and CDR2 sequences are LNHDA and SQIVND (reference sequence). The CDR3 runs 13 residues. Trimming left V 5 bases short and J 0 bases short, with 4 bases between. The CDR3 is CASSHSNTGELFF. CDR3 coding DNA: TGTGCCAGTAGTCATTCGAACACCGGGGAGCTGTTTTTT.

This chain uses TRBV5-1 with TRBJ2-7, with TRBD1 matching 8 bases. V lost 5 bases and J lost 4; bases outside the gene matches: 8. Germline V gene data show CDR1 as SGHRS and CDR2 as YFSETQ. CDR3 length: 14 amino acids. CDR3 in amino acids: CASSSGGAGYEQYF. CDR3 DNA: TGCGCCAGCAGTTCAGGGGGCGCAGGGTACGAGCAGTACTTC.

CDR3 residues: CAIQQGAFSPRNRKLFF. The DNA of the CDR3 is TGTGCCATCCAACAGGGGGCGTTTAGCCCCCGCAATAGAAAACTGTTTTTT. V is TRBV10-3 and J is TRBJ1-4; 9 bases are a match to TRBD1. The CDR3 covers 17 residues. The junction had 20 bases not matched to a gene; V was cut back by 8 bases and J by 10 bases. The germline V gene encodes CDR1 ENHRY and CDR2 SYGVKD.

The rearrangement links TRBV5-1 to TRBJ2-7; 14 bases are shared with TRBD2. The length of the CDR3 is 15 residues. The V gene's germline CDR1 is SGHRS and CDR2 YFSETQ. V gave up 4 bases and J gave up 4 bases; unmatched junction bases: 4. CDR3 in DNA: TGCGCCAGCAGCAGCGGGACTAGCGGGGGTTACGAGCAGTACTTC. As protein: CASSSGTSGGYEQYF.

The J gene is TRBJ1-6, the V gene TRBV5-6, with 7 bases lining up with TRBD1. The CDR3 is 14 residues long. Germline trimming cut 3 bases from V and 11 bases from J; bases unmatched to any gene: 8. The V gene's germline CDR1 is SGHDT and CDR2 YYEEEE. The CDR3 DNA sequence: TGTGCCAGCAGCTGGACAGGCACCATGACACCCCTCCACTTT. Its protein is CASSWTGTMTPLHF.

The V call is TRBV5-1, the J call TRBJ1-1; D gene unclear. From germline, CDR1 is SGHRS and CDR2 YFSETQ. This CDR3 region has 15 residues. The germline V and J ends were trimmed by 4 bases and 4 bases, with 17 bases remaining between them. The CDR3 protein is CASSPTTVLGTEAFF. DNA for the CDR3: TGCGCCAGCAGCCCGACGACTGTTTTAGGCACTGAAGCTTTCTTT.